The source of this T cell receptor beta chain is a study of shared clonotypes between healthy human individuals. Generated by immunoSEQ multiplex PCR, the TCRdb table keeps only in-frame clones and is missing some. The sample includes about 490,000 clones, 76% seen only once; the top ten take 10% to 15%. This TCR was recovered from a woman between 40 and 55 years old in good health. Some clones in this sample may be carry-over from other donors' samples. The sample taken for sequencing was PBMCs.

The CDR3 bases are TGCGCCAGCAGCCATGGACGGATGAACTATCAGCCCCAGCATTTT. Amino acid sequence: CASSHGRMNYQPQHF. This sequence joins TRBV4-1 and TRBJ1-5; D call uncertain. This CDR3 contains 15 residues. From germline, CDR1 is MGHRA and CDR2 YSYEKL. V was trimmed by 3 bases and J by 5 bases, leaving 14 bases between them.